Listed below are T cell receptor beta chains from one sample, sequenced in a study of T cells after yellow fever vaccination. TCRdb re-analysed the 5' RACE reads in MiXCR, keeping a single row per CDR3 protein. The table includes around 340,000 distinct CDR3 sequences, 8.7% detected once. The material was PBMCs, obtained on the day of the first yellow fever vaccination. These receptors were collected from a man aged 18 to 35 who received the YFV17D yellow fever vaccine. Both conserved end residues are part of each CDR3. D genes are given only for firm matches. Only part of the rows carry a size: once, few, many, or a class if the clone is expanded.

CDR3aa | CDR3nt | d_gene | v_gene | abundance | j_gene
CASSQGRGTVYNQPQHF | TGCGCCAGCAGCCAAGGACGGGGGACCGTTTACAATCAGCCCCAGCATTTT | - | TRBV4-1 | - | TRBJ1-5
CASSLQSGPDTQYF | TGTGCCAGCAGCCTGCAGAGCGGTCCAGATACGCAGTATTTT | - | TRBV7-2 | few | TRBJ2-3
CASSVGARDDGYTF | TGTGCCAGCAGCGTAGGGGCGCGGGATGACGGCTACACCTTC | - | TRBV9 | - | TRBJ1-2
CASSQGQATDTQYF | TGTGCCAGCAGCCAGGGACAGGCCACAGATACGCAGTATTTT | TRBD1 | TRBV5-5 | - | TRBJ2-3
CASSLAGADQPQHF | TGTGCCAGCAGTTTGGCAGGGGCGGATCAGCCCCAGCATTTT | - | TRBV12-3/TRBV12-4 | - | TRBJ1-5
CASSALARLADTQYF | TGTGCCAGCAGTGCTCTAGCAAGGTTAGCAGATACGCAGTATTTT | - | TRBV6-4 | few | TRBJ2-3
CSARVRGSNEQFF | TGCAGTGCTAGAGTGCGGGGCTCCAATGAGCAGTTCTTC | - | TRBV20-1 | many | TRBJ2-1
CASSLAGVRKTQYF | TGTGCCAGCAGCTTGGCCGGGGTTCGGAAGACCCAGTACTTC | - | TRBV5-4 | few | TRBJ2-5
CASSGTGPRGFTQYF | TGTGCCAGCAGTGGCACCGGGCCCCGGGGGTTTACGCAGTATTTT | - | TRBV12-3/TRBV12-4 | many | TRBJ2-3
CASSYPNLHTEAFF | TGTGCCAGCAGTTACCCGAATCTCCACACTGAAGCTTTCTTT | - | TRBV6-2/TRBV6-3 | - | TRBJ1-1
CASSPMGLAGEYEQYF | TGTGCCAGCAGCCCGATGGGACTAGCGGGGGAATACGAGCAGTACTTC | TRBD2 | TRBV7-2 | - | TRBJ2-7
CASSTDSEQYF | TGCGCCAGCAGCACCGACAGCGAGCAGTACTTC | - | TRBV5-1 | few | TRBJ2-7
CASSQVSGGRGHQPQHF | TGCGCCAGCAGCCAAGTATCCGGCGGCAGGGGGCATCAGCCCCAGCATTTT | TRBD1 | TRBV4-1 | once | TRBJ1-5
CASSLMPRAHEQYF | TGTGCCAGCAGCTTAATGCCCAGGGCCCACGAGCAGTACTTC | - | TRBV5-4 | few | TRBJ2-7
CASSRSGRGLQETQYF | TGCGCCAGCAGCCGATCCGGTAGGGGACTCCAAGAGACCCAGTACTTC | - | TRBV4-3 | - | TRBJ2-5
CSARVRLPGAQYF | TGCAGTGCTAGAGTAAGGTTGCCAGGTGCGCAGTATTTT | - | TRBV20-1 | - | TRBJ2-3
CAWSVPAGVRTEAFF | TGTGCCTGGAGTGTACCGGCAGGGGTGAGGACTGAAGCTTTCTTT | - | TRBV30 | few | TRBJ1-1
CASSFQGWNSPLHF | TGTGCCAGCAGCTTTCAGGGTTGGAATTCACCCCTCCACTTT | - | TRBV5-4 | - | TRBJ1-6
CASSQAGFTETQYF | TGTGCCAGCAGCCAAGCAGGGTTTACGGAGACCCAGTACTTC | - | TRBV11-2 | few | TRBJ2-5
CASSVRGGADEAFF | TGTGCCAGCAGTGTGCGGGGGGGGGCTGATGAAGCTTTCTTT | - | TRBV2 | - | TRBJ1-1
CASSLGSGITDTQYF | TGCGCCAGCAGCTTGGGTAGCGGGATCACAGATACGCAGTATTTT | TRBD2 | TRBV5-1 | - | TRBJ2-3
CASSHARDSINYGYTF | TGCGCCAGCAGCCACGCCCGGGACAGCATTAACTATGGCTACACCTTC | TRBD1 | TRBV4-1 | - | TRBJ1-2
CASRRGGLEGYTF | TGTGCCAGCAGAAGAGGCGGGCTCGAGGGCTACACCTTC | - | TRBV28 | few | TRBJ1-2
CASSVIRGQETQYF | TGCGCCAGCAGCGTAATCAGGGGCCAAGAGACCCAGTACTTC | - | TRBV4-1 | few | TRBJ2-5
CASSSLERGGLGTDTQYF | TGCGCCAGCAGCTCCCTAGAGCGGGGGGGCCTGGGCACAGATACGCAGTATTTT | TRBD2 | TRBV5-1 | many | TRBJ2-3
CASSLASGLQYEQYF | TGTGCCAGCAGCTTAGCCTCCGGGTTACAGTACGAGCAGTACTTC | - | TRBV7-2 | many | TRBJ2-7
CASSPRTRSDEQFF | TGTGCCAGCAGCCCAAGGACTAGGAGCGATGAGCAGTTCTTC | TRBD2 | TRBV7-8 | few | TRBJ2-1
CASGFRGSGELFF | TGTGCTAGTGGTTTTCGGGGGTCCGGGGAGCTGTTTTTT | - | TRBV12-5 | few | TRBJ2-2
CSATPETSGRKETQYF | TGCAGTGCTACCCCCGAGACTAGCGGGAGAAAAGAGACCCAGTACTTC | TRBD2 | TRBV20-1 | few | TRBJ2-5
CSASVSEETQYF | TGCAGTGCTAGTGTTTCAGAAGAGACCCAGTACTTC | - | TRBV20-1 | few | TRBJ2-5
CASSLGRTGGQETQYF | TGTGCCAGCAGCTTAGGCCGGACGGGGGGGCAAGAGACCCAGTACTTC | TRBD2 | TRBV7-2 | few | TRBJ2-5
CASSLQMRGSPLHF | TGTGCCAGCAGCTTACAAATGAGGGGATCCCCCCTCCACTTT | - | TRBV7-9 | - | TRBJ1-6
CASSYPGPDDSYNEQFF | TGTGCCAGCAGTTACCCTGGGCCTGACGACTCCTACAATGAGCAGTTCTTC | - | TRBV6-5 | few | TRBJ2-1
CASSPSTGVLQPQHF | TGCGCCAGCAGCCCTAGTACAGGGGTTCTCCAGCCCCAGCATTTT | TRBD1 | TRBV5-1 | - | TRBJ1-5
CASDFGGSSYNEQFF | TGTGCCAGCGATTTTGGGGGAAGCTCCTACAATGAGCAGTTCTTC | - | TRBV6-2/TRBV6-3 | - | TRBJ2-1
CASSSGTVNTGELFF | TGCGCCAGCAGCAGCGGGACGGTGAACACCGGGGAGCTGTTTTTT | TRBD2 | TRBV5-1 | - | TRBJ2-2
CASTMRGSDQPQHF | TGTGCCAGCACCATGAGGGGGTCGGATCAGCCCCAGCATTTT | - | TRBV6-2/TRBV6-3 | few | TRBJ1-5
CATSRGGRGDETQYF | TGTGCCACCAGCAGAGGAGGCAGGGGGGACGAGACCCAGTACTTC | - | TRBV15 | - | TRBJ2-5
CASSPAGTGLEGYTF | TGTGCCAGCAGTCCCGCCGGGACAGGGCTTGAGGGCTACACCTTC | TRBD1 | TRBV12-3/TRBV12-4 | many | TRBJ1-2
CASSVGQGADTGELFF | TGCGCCAGCAGCGTGGGACAGGGGGCTGACACCGGGGAGCTGTTTTTT | TRBD1 | TRBV5-1 | few | TRBJ2-2
CASSPADEKLFF | TGTGCCAGCAGTCCCGCGGATGAAAAACTGTTTTTT | - | TRBV6-2/TRBV6-3 | many | TRBJ1-4